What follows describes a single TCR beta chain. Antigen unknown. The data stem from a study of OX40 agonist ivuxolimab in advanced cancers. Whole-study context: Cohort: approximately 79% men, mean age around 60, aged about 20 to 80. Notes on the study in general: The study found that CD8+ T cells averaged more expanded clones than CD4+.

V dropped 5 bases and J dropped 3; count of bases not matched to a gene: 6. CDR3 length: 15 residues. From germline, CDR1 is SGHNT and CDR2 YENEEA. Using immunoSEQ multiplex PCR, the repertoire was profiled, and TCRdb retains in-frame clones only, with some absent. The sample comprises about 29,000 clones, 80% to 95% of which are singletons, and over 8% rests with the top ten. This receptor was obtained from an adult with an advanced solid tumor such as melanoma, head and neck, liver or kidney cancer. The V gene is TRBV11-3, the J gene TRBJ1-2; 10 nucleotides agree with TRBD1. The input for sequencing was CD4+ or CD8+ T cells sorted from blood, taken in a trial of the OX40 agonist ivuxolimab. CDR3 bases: TGTGCCAGCAGCGAGGGGACAGGGGATTACTATGGCTACACCTTC. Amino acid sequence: CASSEGTGDYYGYTF.